This section outlines one TCR beta chain sequence together with its context. Enrollees, roughly 18 to 89 years old, lived in approximately 25 US areas. Cohort allocation depended upon clinical history that participants reported. This record comes from a study of blood T cell repertoires in COVID-19. Germline assignment: CDR1 LNHNV and CDR2 YYDKDF (reference sequence). This CDR3 contains 13 residues. V shed 8 bases and J shed 1 base, with 9 bases lying between them. Profiling relied on immunoSEQ multiplex PCR, and the TCRdb table lists in-frame clones only, not all of them. The sample carries about 310,000 clones, 75% to 90% recorded once.

V usage is TRBV15 and J usage is TRBJ1-5; no reliable D call. This receptor was obtained from a young man who had recovered from COVID-19. The sample taken for sequencing was PBMCs or T cells enriched from blood (not recorded which). CDR3 sequence reads: CATLSESNQPQHF. In nucleotides, the CDR3 is TGTGCCACCCTCTCTGAGAGCAATCAGCCCCAGCATTTT. Full variable domain (rest looked up from reference TRBV15 and TRBJ1-5): DAMVIQNPRYQVTQFGKPVTLSCSQTLNHNVMYWYQQKSSQAPKLLFHYYDKDFNNEADTPDNFQSRRPNTSFCFLDIRSPGLGDTAMYLCATLSESNQPQHFGDGTRLSIL.